Shown below are 2 T cell receptor beta chains from a single sample sequenced in a study of T-cell memory formation after mild COVID-19. TCRdb itself ran the 5' RACE reads through MiXCR, one entry per CDR3 protein. The table has 410,000 or so distinct CDR3 sequences, more than 20% seen once. Source material: PBMCs or a T cell subset sorted from them (not recorded which). Receptors originate from an adult woman who had mild COVID-19 (a few samples of this study predate the infection). Cell type and time point are not known.

The CDR3 region is CASSQDEMNTEAFF. The CDR3 bases are TGCGCCAGCAGCCAAGATGAAATGAACACTGAAGCTTTCTTT. The chain joins TRBV4-1 to TRBJ1-1; D is unclear. Germline V gene sequence: CDR1 MGHRA, CDR2 YSYEKL. This CDR3 contains 14 residues. Deletions cut 0 bases from V and 0 bases from J, with 5 bases between.

This rearrangement joins TRBV24-1 to TRBJ2-1; TRBD2 is a possible D gene (5 bases). CDR1 and CDR2 (germline): KGHDR, SFDVKD. Trimming left V 9 bases short and J 4 bases short, with 6 bases between. The CDR3 runs to 11 residues. In nucleotides, the CDR3 is TGTGCCACCCCGGGGTACAATGAGCAGTTCTTC. This encodes CATPGYNEQFF.